The 5 T cell receptor beta chains below come from one sample, sequenced in a study of blood T cell repertoires in COVID-19. Sequencing used immunoSEQ multiplex PCR; TCRdb keeps in-frame clones, though not all of them. The table records a few hundred thousand clones, 65% to 90% of them present only once. Source material: peripheral blood. Receptors originate from a woman between 65 and 79 years old with COVID-19, enrolled during active disease.

V usage is TRBV6-2 or TRBV6-3 and J usage is TRBJ2-7; D is possibly TRBD1 (5 bases). This CDR3 is 14 amino acids long. The ends were cut back, 2 bases at V and 4 bases at J, with 12 bases in the middle. Germline V gene data show CDR1 as MNHEY and CDR2 as SVGEGT. The CDR3 sequence: CASSYVREGYEQYF. CDR3 nucleotides: TGTGCCAGCAGTTACGTCAGGGAAGGTTACGAGCAGTACTTC.

V is TRBV21-1 and J is TRBJ2-7; TRBD2 is taken as the D call from the table, unchecked against the DNA. TRBV21-1 is listed as a pseudogene. This CDR3 has 14 residues. In nucleotides, the CDR3 is TGTGCCAGCATCAGAGCGGGGGGGGACTACGAGCAGTACTTC. It specifies CASIRAGGDYEQYF.

The V gene is TRBV5-1, the J gene TRBJ2-5; D perhaps matches TRBD1 (6 bases). V was pared by 7 bases and J by 5 bases, with 30 bases between. CDR3 size: 18 residues. In germline, CDR1 is SGHRS, CDR2 YFSETQ. The CDR3 DNA follows: TGCGCCAGCGCTGGTGGGGTTTGGGGGCTGCGAGTTCGGGAGACCCAGTACTTC. It encodes CASAGGVWGLRVRETQYF.

The chain carries TRBV5-8 and TRBJ1-2, with 7 bases fitting TRBD1. The CDR3 consists of 15 residues. Germline CDR1 reads SGHTS; CDR2 reads YDEGEE. V shed 1 base and J 2 bases; nucleotides not matched to a gene: 5. For the CDR3, the DNA is TGTGCCAGCAGCTTGTCCCAGGGGGGAAACTATGGCTACACCTTC. Translating it yields CASSLSQGGNYGYTF.

The rearrangement links TRBV15 to TRBJ2-1; 9 bases map to TRBD2. The V gene end was trimmed by 4 bases and the J gene end by 3 bases; junction bases not matched to a gene: 4. Looked up from germline, CDR1 is LNHNV and CDR2 is YYDKDF (reference sequence). The length of the CDR3 is 15 residues. CDR3 region: CATSKRLAVYNEQFF. In DNA, the CDR3 is TGTGCCACCAGCAAACGACTAGCGGTCTACAATGAGCAGTTCTTC.